Below, one TCR beta chain is given with its context. In germline, CDR1 is LGHNA, CDR2 YSLEER. V lost 0 bases and J lost 4, with 11 bases in between. The CDR3 runs 15 residues. These data are taken from a study of Ad26.COV2.S vaccination and SARS-CoV-2 variants. TCRdb's table, derived via immunoSEQ multiplex PCR, lists solely in-frame clones and lacks some. The top ten hold 3.4% of the sample, which has roughly 380,000 clones, around nine tenths seen once. Specified treatment: roughly 18 received Ad26.COV2.S at low or high dose, single or two shots; 5 received placebo; per-sample allocation not given. It was on day 63 after the first vaccine or placebo injection that samples were taken. Adults aged 18-55 years in Boston included the donor. Expression of Wuhan-strain SARS-CoV-2 spike came from the Ad26 vector that formed the vaccine.

This receptor was taken from a person between 18 and 59 years old who received the Ad26.COV2.S COVID-19 vaccine or a placebo. Sample: peripheral blood, taken in a trial of Ad26.COV2.S vaccine versus placebo. The chain is built from TRBV4-3 and TRBJ2-3, with D uncertain. The CDR3 reads CASSQEAVFADTQYF. The CDR3 DNA follows: TGCGCCAGCAGCCAAGAGGCGGTTTTCGCAGATACGCAGTATTTT.